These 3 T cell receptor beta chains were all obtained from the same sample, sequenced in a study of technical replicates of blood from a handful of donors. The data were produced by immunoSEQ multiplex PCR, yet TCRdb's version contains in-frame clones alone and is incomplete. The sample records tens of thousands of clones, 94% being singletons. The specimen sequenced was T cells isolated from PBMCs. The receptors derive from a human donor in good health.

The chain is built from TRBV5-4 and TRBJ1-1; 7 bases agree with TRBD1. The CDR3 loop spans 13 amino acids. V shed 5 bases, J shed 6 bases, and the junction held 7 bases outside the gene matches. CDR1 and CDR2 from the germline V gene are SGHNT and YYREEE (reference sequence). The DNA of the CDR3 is TGTGCCAGCAGTTTTACCGGGACAGCTGAAGCTTTCTTT. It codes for CASSFTGTAEAFF.

The CDR3 sequence: CSVVRDEQYF. CDR3 nucleotides: TGCAGCGTTGTGCGGGACGAGCAGTACTTC. V is TRBV29-1 and J is TRBJ2-7; a weak D match, TRBD2 (5 bases). Germline V gives CDR1 SQVTM, CDR2 ANQGSEA. Trimming stripped 4 bases from V and 5 bases from J, with 6 bases between. There are 10 residues in the CDR3.

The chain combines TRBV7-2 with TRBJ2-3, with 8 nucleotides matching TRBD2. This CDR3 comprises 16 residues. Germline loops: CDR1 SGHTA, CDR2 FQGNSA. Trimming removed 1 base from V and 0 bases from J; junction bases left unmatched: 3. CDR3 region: CASSLVAGPSTDTQYF. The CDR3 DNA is TGTGCCAGCAGCTTAGTAGCGGGACCTAGCACAGATACGCAGTATTTT.